The entry below gives a single T cell receptor beta chain sequence along with its context. Individual cDNA molecules each received unique molecular identifiers attached to them. Via MiXCR, TCRdb re-called the 5' RACE reads, giving one row per CDR3 protein. The sample comprises about 64,000 distinct CDR3 sequences, less than 9.5% of which are singletons, and 13% rests with the top ten. The data originate from a study of early T cells in non-severe SARS-CoV-2 infection. The material was whole blood, obtained at baseline. The receptor was isolated from an adult who was a healthcare worker with PCR-confirmed SARS-CoV-2 infection or an uninfected control (not recorded which).

The CDR3, as DNA: TGCGCCAGCAGCTCGGACAGGGTCTCTGGGGCCAACGTCCTGACTTTC. It encodes CASSSDRVSGANVLTF. The chain combines TRBV5-1 with TRBJ2-6, with 8 bases matching TRBD1. V shed 3 bases, J shed 0 bases, and the junction held 2 bases outside the gene matches. CDR1 is SGHRS and CDR2 is YFSETQ in the germline V gene. The CDR3 is made up of 16 amino acids.